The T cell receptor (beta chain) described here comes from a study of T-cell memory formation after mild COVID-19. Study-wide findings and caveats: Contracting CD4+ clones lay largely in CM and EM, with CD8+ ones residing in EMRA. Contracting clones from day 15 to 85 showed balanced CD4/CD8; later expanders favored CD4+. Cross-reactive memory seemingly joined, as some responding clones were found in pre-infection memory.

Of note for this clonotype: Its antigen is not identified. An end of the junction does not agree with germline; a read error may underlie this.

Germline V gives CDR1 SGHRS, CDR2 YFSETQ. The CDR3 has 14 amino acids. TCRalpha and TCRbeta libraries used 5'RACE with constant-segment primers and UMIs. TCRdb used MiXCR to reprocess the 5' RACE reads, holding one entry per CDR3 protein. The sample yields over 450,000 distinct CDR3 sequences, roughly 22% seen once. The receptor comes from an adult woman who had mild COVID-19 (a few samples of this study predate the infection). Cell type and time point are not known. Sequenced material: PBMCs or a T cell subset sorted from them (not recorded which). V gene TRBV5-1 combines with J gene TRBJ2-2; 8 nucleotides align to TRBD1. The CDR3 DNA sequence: TGCGCCAGCGGCCGGGACAGGAACACCGTGGAGCTGTTTTTT. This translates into CASGRDRNTVELFF.